What follows are 4 T cell receptor beta chains derived from one specimen sequenced in a study of a mutant IDH1 vaccine in newly diagnosed glioma. The time point here: week 11, during vaccination. In the vaccine, a single dose held 300 ug of the mutant IDH1 20-mer peptide, along with topical imiquimod. Antigens of these TCRs are unknown. Some clones are missing from TCRdb's copy, which holds only in-frame ones; the method was immunoSEQ multiplex PCR. The sample yields some 22,000 clones, around 80% seen once. The input for sequencing was PBMCs, taken from a glioma patient whose treatment included an IDH1 peptide vaccine. Source of these receptors: a man in his forties or fifties with glioma.

The chain carries TRBV25-1 and TRBJ1-1; 10 bases line up with TRBD1. This CDR3 contains 15 residues. The trim removed 4 bases at V and 6 bases at J, leaving 8 bases unmatched. CDR1 MGHDK and CDR2 SYGVNS come from the germline V gene. The CDR3 sequence: CASSGGQGWFAEAFF. The CDR3 bases are TGTGCCAGCAGTGGGGGACAGGGGTGGTTCGCTGAAGCTTTCTTT.

The chain combines TRBV5-1 with TRBJ2-1, with 7 bases aligning to TRBD1. CDR3 length: 17 amino acids. V was clipped by 0 bases and J by 4 bases; unmatched bases: 10. Germline assignment: CDR1 SGHRS and CDR2 YFSETQ. The CDR3 here is CASSLGGTAILYNEQFF. The CDR3 DNA is TGCGCCAGCAGCTTGGGGGGGACAGCTATTCTATACAATGAGCAGTTCTTC.

V is TRBV19 and J is TRBJ2-5, with 11 nucleotides matching TRBD2. Germline V gene lookup returns CDR1 LNHDA and CDR2 SQIVND (reference sequence). With 0 bases clipped from V and 7 bases from J, the junction kept 4 bases outside the gene matches. The length of the CDR3 is 15 residues. The CDR3 bases are TGTGCCAGTAGTATAGATCTAGGGACTAGCGGGACCCAGTACTTC. It translates to CASSIDLGTSGTQYF.

This chain uses TRBV10-3 with TRBJ2-7; D perhaps matches TRBD2 (5 bases). V was cut by 0 bases and J by 4 bases, with 10 bases left in between. The CDR3 covers 14 residues. Germline V gives CDR1 ENHRY, CDR2 SYGVKD. Here the CDR3 reads CAISESQRGYEQYF. The DNA of the CDR3 is TGTGCCATCAGTGAGTCACAGCGAGGGTACGAGCAGTACTTC.